Listed here are 10 T cell receptor beta chains from one sample, sequenced in a study of cytomegalovirus exposure and HLA in healthy donors. The PCR employed 60 Vbeta primers together with 13 Jbeta primers. Using immunoSEQ multiplex PCR, the repertoire was profiled, and TCRdb retains in-frame clones only, with some absent. The profile shows under 200,000 clones, around three quarters of them singletons. Input material: PBMCs. These receptor sequences come from a woman aged 40 to 50 in good health and CMV-seronegative.

The rearrangement uses TRBV7-2 and TRBJ1-1; 7 nucleotides agree with TRBD1. The V gene end was trimmed by 4 bases and the J gene end by 0 bases; junction bases not matched to a gene: 11. Per the germline V gene, CDR1 is SGHTA and CDR2 is FQGNSA. The CDR3 length is 17 residues. Written as DNA, the CDR3 is TGTGCCAGCAGCTCGCGCGGGACAGCGAAGTTGAACACTGAAGCTTTCTTT. Encoded protein: CASSSRGTAKLNTEAFF.

This clone was found once. V usage is TRBV7-2 and J usage is TRBJ2-5; 10 bases map to TRBD2. Germline assignment: CDR1 SGHTA and CDR2 FQGNSA. J was trimmed by 9 bases and V by 1 base; bases with no gene match: 8. The CDR3 has 15 amino acids. The CDR3 reads CASSLEGAGGLAQYF. In nucleotides, the CDR3 is TGTGCCAGCAGCTTAGAGGGAGCGGGAGGGTTGGCCCAGTACTTC.

This sequence joins TRBV21-1 and TRBJ2-3; the table calls TRBD2, which could not be checked here. TRBV21-1 is a listed pseudogene. This CDR3 contains 17 residues. This CDR3 reads CASSREGSGSLTDTQYF. CDR3 DNA sequence: TGTGCCAGCAGCCGTGAGGGAAGCGGGAGTTTGACAGATACGCAGTATTTT.

The genes are TRBV6-5 and TRBJ2-5; D may be TRBD1 (6 bases). The CDR3 has 14 residues. Germline V gene sequence: CDR1 MNHEY, CDR2 SVGAGI. With 4 bases removed from V and 3 bases from J, the gap between germline ends came to 12 bases. This CDR3 is CASSLQGAEETQYF. The DNA of the CDR3 is TGTGCCAGCAGTTTACAGGGTGCTGAAGAGACCCAGTACTTC.

The chain carries TRBV5-4 and TRBJ2-3, with a tentative D call TRBD2 (5 bases). The V and J ends lost 8 bases and 0 bases respectively, with 22 bases between them. CDR3 size: 17 residues. Germline V gene data show CDR1 as SGHNT and CDR2 as YYREEE (reference sequence). CDR3 nucleotide sequence: TGTGCCAGTTCGGGTCGGGAACGTCCCTTTAGCACAGATACGCAGTATTTT. Protein product: CASSGRERPFSTDTQYF.

This clone was counted a few times. The CDR3 bases are TGTGCCAGCAAGGAGACAGGATCGTCTGGGGCCAACGTCCTGACTTTC. This gives the protein CASKETGSSGANVLTF. This chain links TRBV2 with TRBJ2-6, with D maybe TRBD1 (6 bases). Germline assignment: CDR1 SNHLY and CDR2 FYNNEI. CDR3 size: 16 residues. V was cut by 7 bases and J by 1 base, with 14 bases left in between.

V gene TRBV9 combines with J gene TRBJ2-3; 9 positions agree with TRBD2. Trimming removed 3 bases from V and 4 bases from J; junction bases left unmatched: 9. This CDR3 is 16 amino acids long. Per the germline V gene, CDR1 is SGDLS and CDR2 is YYNGEE. The CDR3 protein is CASSELAAGGPDTQYF. The CDR3 nucleotides read TGTGCCAGCAGCGAGCTAGCCGCGGGAGGGCCAGATACGCAGTATTTT.

The gene calls are TRBV28 and TRBJ1-2; D may be TRBD1 (6 bases). With 2 bases removed from V and 0 bases from J, the gap between germline ends came to 10 bases. CDR3 length: 15 amino acids. CDR1 and CDR2 from the germline V gene are MDHEN and SYDVKM. CDR3 sequence (DNA): TGTGCCAGCAGTTTAGGGGCAGGGGCTAACTATGGCTACACCTTC. It encodes CASSLGAGANYGYTF.

This clone was picked up a small number of times. The chain has TRBV5-4 and TRBJ2-2; 15 bases fit TRBD2. V gave up 4 bases and J gave up 2 bases; unmatched junction bases: 3. This CDR3 region has 17 residues. CDR1 is SGHNT and CDR2 is YYREEE in the germline V gene (reference sequence). The CDR3 reads CASSPGLAGGNTGELFF. CDR3 sequence (DNA): TGTGCCAGCAGCCCGGGACTAGCGGGAGGAAACACCGGGGAGCTGTTTTTT.

V gene TRBV11-2 combines with J gene TRBJ2-7; 8 bases match TRBD1. Trimming took 3 bases from V and 3 from J; bases not matched to a gene: 7. CDR3 length: 15 residues. Germline CDR1 SGHAT, CDR2 FQNNGV. CDR3 sequence reads: CASSFRGQGLYEQYF. In DNA, the CDR3 is TGTGCCAGCAGCTTTCGTGGACAGGGCCTCTACGAGCAGTACTTC. Combining the CDR3 with reference TRBV11-2 and TRBJ2-7 gives the whole variable domain EAGVAQSPRYKIIEKRQSVAFWCNPISGHATLYWYQQILGQGPKLLIQFQNNGVVDDSQLPKDRFSAERLKGVDSTLKIQPAKLEDSAVYLCASSFRGQGLYEQYFGPGTRLTVT.